This record looks at one T cell receptor (beta chain) sequence and its context. Its antigen is unidentified. Combining a sample-barcoded 5' primer with a J-beta primer mix, a second PCR ran for roughly 7 to 12 cycles. TCRdb reanalysed the 5' RACE reads using MiXCR and keeps one entry per CDR3 protein. Here the sample spans over a million distinct CDR3 sequences, over 35% being singletons. V was shortened by 0 bases and J by 5 bases, with 14 bases between the two germline ends. Germline CDR1 MNHNY, CDR2 SVGAGI (reference sequence). This CDR3 has 15 amino acids. The data derive from a study of blood T cells in healthy people across ages. Study-level background: Capturing about one barcoded beta molecule per two T cells was achieved by template switching.

The study's findings and limits: Diversity estimates drawn from one million T cells were deemed underestimates. Since the PBMCs were unsorted, naive and antigen-experienced cells could not be conclusively compared. A greater number of naive CD4+ cells and higher diversity distinguished long-lived donors from aged donors.

The chain recombines TRBV6-6 with TRBJ2-7, with D tentatively TRBD2 (6 bases). The source is a woman aged 55-75 years in good health. Sample: blood. CDR3 sequence reads: CASSYSSLAGNEQYF. Written as DNA, the CDR3 is TGTGCCAGCAGTTACTCTTCCCTGGCGGGGAACGAGCAGTACTTC.